This T cell receptor (beta chain) was sequenced for a study of blood T cell repertoires in COVID-19. The V end was cut by 1 base, the J end by 5 bases, with 9 bases between. Germline V gene sequence: CDR1 SGHVS, CDR2 FQNEAQ. The CDR3 contains 14 residues. Measured with immunoSEQ multiplex PCR; TCRdb has only the in-frame clones, and not every one. The sample has approximately 110,000 clones, about 85% seen once. The sample comprised peripheral blood. The gene calls are TRBV7-8 and TRBJ1-5; D unresolved. This clonotype was obtained from a woman aged 80 or over with COVID-19, enrolled during active disease. CDR3 region: CASSLDSPHQPQHF. The CDR3 DNA sequence: TGTGCCAGCAGCTTAGATAGTCCTCATCAGCCCCAGCATTTT.